The present entry profiles one TCR beta chain with its context. This entry comes from a study of human T cells and chemical hapten exposure. On the study more broadly: An area of 2 cm by approximately 2.1 cm on upper inner arm skin received 2% DPC for sensitization. Scalp application of diphenylcyclopropenone was performed weekly in patients across the entire roughly 24-week study. Patch tests delivered 0.01% DPC to the upper back and were evaluated at 6 days.

Time point denoted: pre-sensitization, week 0. The treatment here: therapeutic diphenylcyclopropenone sensitization with weekly scalp DPC. Each patch test followed a blood draw. The CDR3 loop spans 14 amino acids. The V end was cut by 5 bases, the J end by 3 bases, with 10 bases between. The germline gives CDR1 MDHEN, CDR2 SYDVKM. TCRdb called the RACE reads again in MiXCR, with one record for every CDR3 protein. In the table there are 40,000 or so distinct CDR3 sequences, 8% to 11% of which are singletons. The chain links TRBV28 to TRBJ2-2; D possibly corresponds to TRBD2 (5 bases). This clonotype was sampled from a young man with alopecia areata. Some clones in this sample may be carry-over from other donors' samples. Sequencing was performed on whole blood, taken in connection with sensitization to the hapten diphenylcyclopropenone (DPC). CDR3 loop: CASSPPGYTGELFF. The CDR3 nucleotides are TGTGCCAGCAGTCCCCCGGGGTACACCGGGGAGCTGTTTTTT.